What follows is one T cell receptor (beta chain) and its context. Its antigen has not been determined. Per-nucleotide qualities are absent, and no much larger clonotype sits a single base away. The collaborating institutions used their own protocols to collect whole blood in K2EDTA tubes. For TCRbeta analysis, collaborators shipped samples in one of three forms: frozen whole blood, isolated PBMCs, or DNA extracted from either of those sample types. TCRbeta CDR3 regions were amplified from genomic DNA by means of the immunoSEQ Assay, a bias-controlled multiplex PCR. On the authors' methods: Nucleated cell counts per sample were estimated from amplification of reference gene primers within the assay. Sequence reads were collapsed and filtered to measure the absolute abundance of every unique TCRbeta CDR3 rearrangement. For each sample, productive Simpson clonality was calculated as the square root of Simpson's diversity index over productive rearrangements. The clones in this table, taken by TCRdb from immuneACCESS, are in-frame only. Not every clone is retained; where verified, under half of the shortfall comes from an unresolved V gene, and the cause of the rest is unknown. For V, J and clone size, that table is used; D and trimming come from the DNA. The sample table lists hundreds of thousands of clones, 84% of them with a count of one. Together, the top ten hold about 20% of the sample.

The data derive from a study of blood T cell repertoires in COVID-19 (dated by TCRdb to about 2020). Describing the broader study: Collaborator samples came from the United States, Italy and Spain and covered acute and convalescent phases of COVID-19. The prospective study material was composed of cDNA or gDNA derived from T cells, B-cell-depleted T cells, or PBMCs. The dataset comprised deeply sampled blood TCRbeta repertoires from subjects exposed to, actively infected with, or recovered from COVID-19. The repertoires were made available in a free public database intended to serve as a resource for research on the immune response to SARS-CoV-2. Samples were obtained from the ongoing ImmuneRACE study (first 160 participants) and from about 1,300 subjects provided by 6 global collaborators. Nearly every sample came with metadata listing a de-identified subject ID, COVID-19 status, age in years and sex. HLA class I and class II types, where available, came from metadata supplied by the sample provider rather than from assay-based typing.

General study outcomes and caveats: The amount of clinical and demographic metadata varied by source and participant and was provided uncurated.

Sequencing used peripheral blood. The receptor was isolated from a man aged 25-40 years with active or convalescent COVID-19.

This receptor carries the CDR3 CASSEAGTSGGSTDTQYF. The DNA sequence is given as TGTGCCAGCAGTGAAGCCGGGACTAGCGGGGGTAGCACAGATACGCAGTATTTT. Recombination connected TRBV6-1 to TRBJ2-3; 14 central bases correspond to TRBD2. The germline V gene gives CDR1 as MNHNS and CDR2 as SASEGT. The CDR3 contains 18 residues, cysteine and phenylalanine counted. CDR3 DNA only is kept here, 54 bases in frame from base 1. V is cut back by 0 bases and J by 0 bases, with 2 bases in the junction unmatched.